This TCR beta chain was retrieved from a study of beta chain features in type 1 diabetes. Study-wide findings and caveats: Across all four CD4+ subsets, people with type 1 diabetes showed modestly shorter TCRB CDR3s. Relative to healthy donors, patients appeared to have naive, central memory and Treg TCRB repertoires that were more similar.

One heparinised draw of blood, averaging roughly 110 mL, came from each donor. This clone occurred a few times. The antigen is unknown. As every portion of the isolated RNA was reverse transcribed, the sequencing read expressed TCRB transcripts. Sequencing used immunoSEQ multiplex PCR; TCRdb keeps in-frame clones, though not all of them. This repertoire shows 35,000 to 45,000 clones, 65% to 80% found once; its top ten account for under 2%. Germline assignment: CDR1 MNHNY and CDR2 SVGAGI (reference sequence). Trimming cost V 2 bases and J 4 bases; bases outside gene matches: 3. CDR3 length equals 15 residues.

V is TRBV6-6 and J is TRBJ2-1; 9 bases map to TRBD1. The sample was Tregs from blood. This receptor was taken from a man aged 25 to 45 with type 1 diabetes. Some clones in this sample may be carry-over from other donors' samples. The CDR3 bases are TGTGCCAGCAGTTACCCCGGGACAGGGTACAATGAGCAGTTCTTC. It specifies CASSYPGTGYNEQFF.